This TCR beta chain was found in a study of cytomegalovirus exposure and HLA in healthy donors. The CDR3 is made up of 16 amino acids. Germline V gene data show CDR1 as SQVTM and CDR2 as ANQGSEA. Trimming cost V 3 bases and J 4 bases, with 19 bases left between them. This clone has just a few counts. Its antigen remains unidentified. With 60 Vbeta and 13 Jbeta primers, the PCR was carried out. This table comes from immunoSEQ multiplex PCR, and its TCRdb copy is limited to in-frame clones, with some not included. The sample lists about 110,000 clones; 76% were seen once. Whole-study results and caveats: Later work associated roughly 15,000 TCR beta sequences with HLA alleles at 0.05 false discovery rate. The study reported that TCR beta sequences accurately predicted HLA-A and HLA-B alleles in most subjects. Later work found most CMV-associated TCR beta chains apparently HLA-restricted. A later examination showed that TCR association rates differed by HLA locus, with DRB1 most and HLA-C fewest.

The chain uses TRBV29-1 and TRBJ2-1, with D possibly TRBD2 on 7 matching bases. The clonotype was recovered from a man younger than 45 in good health and CMV-seropositive. Sequencing was done on a sample of PBMCs. The DNA of the CDR3 is TGCAGCGTTGAGGGGGGCCAGCGGGGACTTTACAATGAGCAGTTCTTC. Protein sequence: CSVEGGQRGLYNEQFF.